The clone carrying this TCR beta chain came up once. The antigen remains unidentified. Researchers ran the PCR with 60 Vbeta and 13 Jbeta primers. Here immunoSEQ multiplex PCR was the method, and the copy in TCRdb shows in-frame clones only, minus some. The profile covers approximately 220,000 clones, with 75% to 80% appearing a single time and 1.5% to 2% taken by the ten largest. This sample stems from a study of cytomegalovirus exposure and HLA in healthy donors. Study as a whole: In an earlier analysis, approximately 120 million unique TCR beta sequences were found from 150 million to 200 million T cells. General study findings and limits: Common viral pathogens seemed, in a later analysis, to connect with several of the most significant clusters.

The CDR3 spans 16 residues. V dropped 3 bases and J dropped 6; count of bases not matched to a gene: 12. In germline, CDR1 is SGDLS, CDR2 YYNGEE. This clonotype was sampled from a male donor in good health and CMV-seronegative. This chain links TRBV9 with TRBJ2-1; 7 positions match TRBD2. Sequences were obtained from PBMCs. CDR3 bases: TGTGCCAGCAGCGCAGGTCTTATGGGGGGGGTCAATGAGCAGTTCTTC. Protein: CASSAGLMGGVNEQFF.